The source of this T cell receptor beta chain is a study of blood T cell repertoires in COVID-19. About the study: Both acute and convalescent COVID-19 samples were obtained from the United States, Italy and Spain.

This CDR3 comprises 18 residues. The germline CDR1 and CDR2 sequences are SGHRS and YFSETQ. Trimming removed 4 bases from V and 6 bases from J, with 23 bases in between. The authors' processing: Amplification of reference gene primers was used by the study to estimate nucleated cell counts. Profiled with immunoSEQ multiplex PCR; TCRdb holds only in-frame clones, not every one. Clone size and V and J calls were adopted from that table, with D and trimming inferred from the DNA. The data contain some 220,000 clones, 86% of them singletons. The rearrangement links TRBV5-1 to TRBJ1-6, with no clear D. This TCR was recovered from a woman aged 45 to 65 in a cohort exposed to, infected with or recovered from COVID-19 (not recorded which). Sequencing used PBMCs or T cells enriched from blood (not recorded which). CDR3 loop: CASSPSLSGATSNSPLHF. CDR3 sequence (DNA): TGCGCCAGCAGCCCCAGCCTCTCGGGTGCAACAAGTAATTCACCCCTCCACTTT.